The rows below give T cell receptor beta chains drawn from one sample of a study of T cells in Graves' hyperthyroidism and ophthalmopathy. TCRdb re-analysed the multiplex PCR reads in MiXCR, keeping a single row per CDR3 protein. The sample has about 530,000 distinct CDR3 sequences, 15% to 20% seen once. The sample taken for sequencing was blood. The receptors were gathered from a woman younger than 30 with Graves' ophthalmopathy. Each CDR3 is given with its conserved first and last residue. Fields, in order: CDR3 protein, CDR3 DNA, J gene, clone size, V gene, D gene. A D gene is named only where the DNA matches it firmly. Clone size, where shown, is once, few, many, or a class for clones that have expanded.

cdr3_aa: CASERTANQPQHF
cdr3_nt: TGTGCCAGCGAACGGACAGCAAATCAGCCCCAGCATTTT
j_call: TRBJ1-5
clone_size: few
v_call: TRBV2
d_call: -

cdr3_aa: CSATGEYGYTF
cdr3_nt: TGCAGTGCTACAGGGGAATATGGCTACACCTTC
j_call: TRBJ1-2
clone_size: many
v_call: TRBV20-1
d_call: -

cdr3_aa: CASSGGQGVETQYF
cdr3_nt: TGTGCCAGCAGCGGTGGACAGGGTGTAGAGACCCAGTACTTC
j_call: TRBJ2-5
clone_size: few
v_call: TRBV5-5
d_call: TRBD1

cdr3_aa: CASSQDIRTGSGYTF
cdr3_nt: TGTGCCAGCAGCCAAGATATCCGGACAGGGTCTGGCTACACCTTC
j_call: TRBJ1-2
clone_size: many
v_call: TRBV3-1
d_call: TRBD1

cdr3_aa: CASLSTGGEETQYF
cdr3_nt: TGTGCCAGCTTGTCTACAGGGGGCGAGGAGACCCAGTACTTC
j_call: TRBJ2-5
clone_size: many
v_call: TRBV11-2
d_call: TRBD1

cdr3_aa: CATSDALAGPTDTQYF
cdr3_nt: TGTGCCACCAGTGATGCCCTAGCGGGGCCCACAGATACGCAGTATTTT
j_call: TRBJ2-3
clone_size: many
v_call: TRBV24-1
d_call: TRBD2

cdr3_aa: CASSRAPLQFF
cdr3_nt: TGTGCCAGCAGTCGGGCCCCCCTTCAGTTCTTC
j_call: TRBJ2-1
clone_size: once
v_call: TRBV28
d_call: -

cdr3_aa: CASSHGAKETQYF
cdr3_nt: TGTGCCAGCAGCCACGGAGCGAAAGAGACCCAGTACTTC
j_call: TRBJ2-5
clone_size: few
v_call: TRBV6-1
d_call: -

cdr3_aa: CASSSLNRGQETQYF
cdr3_nt: TGTGCCAGCAGTTCCCTCAACAGGGGACAAGAGACCCAGTACTTC
j_call: TRBJ2-5
clone_size: few
v_call: TRBV27
d_call: TRBD1

cdr3_aa: CSSRPTNTGELFF
cdr3_nt: TGCAGCAGTAGACCTACGAACACCGGGGAGCTGTTTTTT
j_call: TRBJ2-2
clone_size: few
v_call: TRBV20-1
d_call: -

cdr3_aa: CASSFLTSGSWNEQFF
cdr3_nt: TGTGCCAGCAGTTTCCTTACTAGCGGGAGCTGGAATGAGCAGTTCTTC
j_call: TRBJ2-1
clone_size: few
v_call: TRBV27
d_call: TRBD2

cdr3_aa: CATSREGGRTGELFF
cdr3_nt: TGTGCCACCAGCAGAGAAGGGGGGCGCACCGGGGAGCTGTTTTTT
j_call: TRBJ2-2
clone_size: many
v_call: TRBV15
d_call: -

cdr3_aa: CASSRPENTGELFF
cdr3_nt: TGTGCCAGCAGCCGCCCAGAGAACACCGGGGAGCTGTTTTTT
j_call: TRBJ2-2
clone_size: -
v_call: TRBV6-2/TRBV6-3
d_call: -

cdr3_aa: CASSPAGDPGELFF
cdr3_nt: TGTGCCAGCTCACCCGCCGGGGACCCCGGGGAGCTGTTTTTT
j_call: TRBJ2-2
clone_size: few
v_call: TRBV18
d_call: -

cdr3_aa: CASSLAASGGFEGDTQYF
cdr3_nt: TGTGCCAGCAGCTTAGCCGCTAGCGGGGGCTTCGAGGGAGATACGCAGTATTTT
j_call: TRBJ2-3
clone_size: -
v_call: TRBV7-2
d_call: TRBD2

cdr3_aa: CSVESPREAVYGYTF
cdr3_nt: TGCAGCGTTGAATCCCCCAGGGAGGCAGTCTATGGCTACACCTTC
j_call: TRBJ1-2
clone_size: -
v_call: TRBV29-1
d_call: -

cdr3_aa: CAWSGAGGKYF
cdr3_nt: TGTGCCTGGAGTGGAGCGGGAGGAAAGTACTTC
j_call: TRBJ2-7
clone_size: many
v_call: TRBV30
d_call: TRBD2

cdr3_aa: CASRARTWDTEAFF
cdr3_nt: TGTGCCAGCAGGGCTAGGACGTGGGACACTGAAGCTTTCTTT
j_call: TRBJ1-1
clone_size: many
v_call: TRBV2
d_call: -

cdr3_aa: CASTRGITGNTIYF
cdr3_nt: TGTGCCAGCACGCGGGGGATAACTGGAAACACCATATATTTT
j_call: TRBJ1-3
clone_size: many
v_call: TRBV2
d_call: -

cdr3_aa: CASSKSRDDYDEQFF
cdr3_nt: TGTGCCAGCAGCAAGTCCAGGGACGATTACGATGAGCAGTTCTTC
j_call: TRBJ2-1
clone_size: many
v_call: TRBV11-1
d_call: -

cdr3_aa: CASSLGFGATGTEAFF
cdr3_nt: TGTGCCAGCAGTTTAGGTTTTGGGGCGACAGGAACTGAAGCTTTCTTT
j_call: TRBJ1-1
clone_size: many
v_call: TRBV28
d_call: -

cdr3_aa: CASSQDVVGTGELFF
cdr3_nt: TGTGCCAGCAGCCAAGACGTAGTGGGCACCGGGGAGCTGTTTTTT
j_call: TRBJ2-2
clone_size: few
v_call: TRBV14
d_call: -

cdr3_aa: CASSYSGLAGSQETQYF
cdr3_nt: TGTGCCAGCAGTTACTCCGGACTAGCGGGGTCCCAAGAGACCCAGTACTTC
j_call: TRBJ2-5
clone_size: few
v_call: TRBV6-2/TRBV6-3
d_call: TRBD2

cdr3_aa: CAWSVGVAGDNEQFF
cdr3_nt: TGTGCCTGGAGTGTGGGGGTAGCGGGAGACAATGAGCAGTTCTTC
j_call: TRBJ2-1
clone_size: many
v_call: TRBV30
d_call: TRBD2

cdr3_aa: CSAVWGVYNEQFF
cdr3_nt: TGCAGTGCTGTGTGGGGGGTGTACAATGAGCAGTTCTTC
j_call: TRBJ2-1
clone_size: many
v_call: TRBV20-1
d_call: -

cdr3_aa: CASSSRGQGAGANVLTF
cdr3_nt: TGTGCCAGCTCATCACGGGGACAGGGGGCTGGGGCCAACGTCCTGACTTTC
j_call: TRBJ2-6
clone_size: few
v_call: TRBV18
d_call: TRBD1

cdr3_aa: CASSLKAGGQDTQYF
cdr3_nt: TGTGCCAGCAGCTTAAAAGCGGGGGGGCAAGATACGCAGTATTTT
j_call: TRBJ2-3
clone_size: few
v_call: TRBV7-3
d_call: TRBD2

cdr3_aa: CASSQLATYEQYF
cdr3_nt: TGCGCCAGCAGCCAACTTGCCACCTACGAGCAGTACTTC
j_call: TRBJ2-7
clone_size: few
v_call: TRBV4-1
d_call: -

cdr3_aa: CASSLGLAGDRGPGDTQYF
cdr3_nt: TGCGCCAGCAGCTTGGGACTAGCGGGCGATAGGGGTCCCGGAGATACGCAGTATTTT
j_call: TRBJ2-3
clone_size: -
v_call: TRBV5-1
d_call: TRBD2

cdr3_aa: CASRLRDRGPSQPQHF
cdr3_nt: TGTGCCAGCAGGCTCCGGGACAGGGGGCCCAGTCAGCCCCAGCATTTT
j_call: TRBJ1-5
clone_size: -
v_call: TRBV6-2/TRBV6-3
d_call: TRBD1

cdr3_aa: CASSPPLATTDTQYF
cdr3_nt: TGCGCCAGCAGCCCCCCCCTAGCAACCACAGATACGCAGTATTTT
j_call: TRBJ2-3
clone_size: many
v_call: TRBV5-1
d_call: -

cdr3_aa: CASRPPGQGEEKLFF
cdr3_nt: TGTGCCAGCAGACCACCGGGACAGGGGGAAGAAAAACTGTTTTTT
j_call: TRBJ1-4
clone_size: few
v_call: TRBV14
d_call: TRBD1

cdr3_aa: CASTPGSGLVYEQYF
cdr3_nt: TGTGCCAGCACCCCTGGGTCAGGGTTAGTTTACGAGCAGTACTTC
j_call: TRBJ2-7
clone_size: many
v_call: TRBV12-3/TRBV12-4
d_call: -

cdr3_aa: CAWTELAGAGELFF
cdr3_nt: TGTGCCTGGACCGAACTAGCGGGAGCCGGGGAGCTGTTTTTT
j_call: TRBJ2-2
clone_size: many
v_call: TRBV30
d_call: TRBD2

cdr3_aa: CAWSRRRRTDTQYF
cdr3_nt: TGTGCCTGGAGTAGGAGGAGAAGGACAGATACGCAGTATTTT
j_call: TRBJ2-3
clone_size: many
v_call: TRBV30
d_call: -

cdr3_aa: CASSQDQAGDQPQHF
cdr3_nt: TGTGCCAGCAGCCAAGATCAGGCAGGGGATCAGCCCCAGCATTTT
j_call: TRBJ1-5
clone_size: -
v_call: TRBV4-2
d_call: -

cdr3_aa: CASSYGGSSYNEQFF
cdr3_nt: TGTGCCAGCAGTTACGGAGGGAGCTCCTACAATGAGCAGTTCTTC
j_call: TRBJ2-1
clone_size: few
v_call: TRBV6-2/TRBV6-3
d_call: -

cdr3_aa: CSARWTGTGGYGYTF
cdr3_nt: TGCAGTGCTAGATGGACCGGGACAGGGGGCTATGGCTACACCTTC
j_call: TRBJ1-2
clone_size: few
v_call: TRBV20-1
d_call: TRBD1

cdr3_aa: CASSEYVGSSEQYF
cdr3_nt: TGTGCCAGCAGTGAATATGTCGGGAGCTCTGAGCAGTACTTC
j_call: TRBJ2-7
clone_size: few
v_call: TRBV2
d_call: -

cdr3_aa: CASSFRRHQFF
cdr3_nt: TGTGCCAGCAGCTTTAGACGGCACCAGTTCTTC
j_call: TRBJ2-1
clone_size: -
v_call: TRBV7-9
d_call: -

cdr3_aa: CSASSSGSNLNEQFF
cdr3_nt: TGCAGTGCTAGTTCCAGCGGGAGTAATCTCAATGAGCAGTTCTTC
j_call: TRBJ2-1
clone_size: few
v_call: TRBV20-1
d_call: TRBD2

cdr3_aa: CAGSSNRNYGYTF
cdr3_nt: TGTGCCGGCTCGTCGAACCGCAACTATGGCTACACCTTC
j_call: TRBJ1-2
clone_size: -
v_call: TRBV2
d_call: -

cdr3_aa: CATSDLSRGSGELFF
cdr3_nt: TGTGCCACCAGTGATTTGAGTCGGGGGTCCGGGGAGCTGTTTTTT
j_call: TRBJ2-2
clone_size: few
v_call: TRBV24-1
d_call: -

cdr3_aa: CASSLDGELRNTEAFF
cdr3_nt: TGTGCCAGCAGCTTAGATGGGGAATTGAGGAACACTGAAGCTTTCTTT
j_call: TRBJ1-1
clone_size: few
v_call: TRBV7-9
d_call: -

cdr3_aa: CAWSRTSGYNEQFF
cdr3_nt: TGTGCCTGGAGTAGGACTAGCGGGTACAATGAGCAGTTCTTC
j_call: TRBJ2-1
clone_size: many
v_call: TRBV30
d_call: TRBD2

cdr3_aa: CAWSLPDRVGNTIYF
cdr3_nt: TGTGCCTGGAGTTTACCGGACAGGGTTGGAAACACCATATATTTT
j_call: TRBJ1-3
clone_size: -
v_call: TRBV30
d_call: TRBD1

cdr3_aa: CASSVGGQLREQFF
cdr3_nt: TGTGCCAGCAGCGTAGGAGGACAATTAAGGGAGCAGTTCTTC
j_call: TRBJ2-1
clone_size: few
v_call: TRBV9
d_call: -

cdr3_aa: CASNGLETQYF
cdr3_nt: TGTGCCAGCAATGGGTTAGAGACCCAGTACTTC
j_call: TRBJ2-5
clone_size: -
v_call: TRBV2
d_call: -

cdr3_aa: CASSYAGVRDEQFF
cdr3_nt: TGTGCCAGCAGCTATGCGGGGGTGCGGGATGAGCAGTTCTTC
j_call: TRBJ2-1
clone_size: many
v_call: TRBV7-3
d_call: TRBD2

cdr3_aa: CASSPVEGFLAGSYEQYF
cdr3_nt: TGTGCCAGCTCACCGGTCGAGGGATTCCTAGCGGGGTCCTACGAGCAGTACTTC
j_call: TRBJ2-7
clone_size: once
v_call: TRBV18
d_call: TRBD2

cdr3_aa: CASSLGGAGTDTQYF
cdr3_nt: TGTGCCAGCAGTTTAGGAGGGGCGGGCACAGATACGCAGTATTTT
j_call: TRBJ2-3
clone_size: many
v_call: TRBV12-3/TRBV12-4
d_call: -